Below are 6 T cell receptor beta chains sequenced from a single sample in a study of metastatic and nonmetastatic thyroid tumors. All patients were treatment-naive before thyroid surgery. TCRdb re-clonotyped the PCR reads via MiXCR. This table has 20,000 to 25,000 clones, around 21% appearing once. The sample was blood. Receptors originate from a female donor with papillary thyroid cancer or a benign thyroid nodule (not recorded which). Some clones in this sample may be carry-over from other donors' samples.

A few counts support this clone. The rearrangement joins TRBV6-5 to TRBJ1-5; possible D gene TRBD1, 5 bases. The V end was cut by 4 bases, the J end by 5 bases, with 18 bases between. Germline V CDR1 and CDR2: MNHEY, SVGAGI. This CDR3 is built from 16 residues. DNA for the CDR3: TGTGCCAGCAGTTTTCAGGGTTATGGCCTCCATCAGCCCCAGCATTTT. Its translation is CASSFQGYGLHQPQHF.

This clone was seen repeatedly, ten times or more. V usage is TRBV6-2 or TRBV6-3 and J usage is TRBJ2-3; 8 nucleotides match TRBD2. V lost 6 bases and J lost 4; bases outside the gene matches: 12. CDR3 length equals 16 residues. Germline values: CDR1 MNHEY, CDR2 SVGEGT. The CDR3 DNA reads TGTGCCAGCAGCCCTAGACTAGCGCCTAGCGCAGATACGCAGTATTTT. It encodes CASSPRLAPSADTQYF.

CDR3: CASSPGTGNSPLHF. CDR3 bases: TGTGCCAGCTCACCCGGGACAGGGAATTCACCCCTCCACTTT. The chain links TRBV18 to TRBJ1-6; 9 bases line up with TRBD1. The V and J ends lost 3 bases and 7 bases, in that order; junction bases with no gene match: 1. This CDR3 spans 14 amino acids. CDR1 KGHSH and CDR2 LQKENI come from the germline V gene.

The CDR3, as DNA: TGTGCCAGCAGTTTGTTGGCCCCGGGGACCCAGTACTTC. Protein product: CASSLLAPGTQYF. The rearrangement links TRBV12-3 or TRBV12-4 to TRBJ2-5; D is unclear. There are 13 residues in the CDR3. V was cut by 3 bases and J by 7 bases, with 12 bases left in between.

Note on this clone: One end of the junction is discordant with germline, which a read error may explain. The chain couples TRBV20-1 to TRBJ2-2; 7 nucleotides line up with TRBD2. CDR1 and CDR2 from the germline V gene are DFQATT and SNEGSKA (reference sequence). CDR3 length equals 15 residues. The CDR3 DNA follows: TGCAGTGCTAGTGACGGGAGGACGGACACCTGGGAGCTGTTTTTT. This translates into CSASDGRTDTWELFF.

This clone was counted ten times or more. The chain has TRBV7-9 and TRBJ2-6; D gene ambiguous. V lost 2 bases, J lost 0 bases, and 8 bases lay in between. The germline CDR1 and CDR2 sequences are SEHNR and FQNEAQ (reference sequence). CDR3 size: 16 residues. CDR3 sequence reads: CASSLNRNSGANVLTF. CDR3 bases: TGTGCCAGCAGCTTAAACCGTAACTCTGGGGCCAACGTCCTGACTTTC.